The clone carrying this TCR beta chain is identified as medium-sized from frequency. Its cognate antigen is unknown. This entry is derived from a study of CD8 T cells in cerebrospinal fluid in Alzheimer's disease. Study-wide background: Clonal expansion of CSF T cells was measured with plate-based and droplet-based single-cell sequencing. Study-level findings and limits: EBV-specific clones showed no enrichment in Alzheimer's patients and were not the top expanded clones. Healthy subjects less often had a clone of at least 3% than Alzheimer's patients.

From the 10x single-cell sequencing reads, TCRdb lists one entry per CDR3 protein and no DNA. Here the sample table reports more than 1,000 distinct CDR3 sequences. The CDR3 length is 17 residues. Germline CDR1 reads MDHEN; CDR2 reads SYDVKM. The chain joins TRBV28 to TRBJ2-4; the D gene TCRdb calls, TRBD1, cannot be checked with no DNA. Sequencing used cerebrospinal fluid. The TCR comes from a human donor in good health. Here the CDR3 reads CASSTPGQPLAKNIQYF.